These T cell receptor beta chains were read from a single sample in a study of shared clonotypes between healthy human individuals. Some clones are missing from TCRdb's copy, which holds only in-frame ones; the method was immunoSEQ multiplex PCR. The profile shows 850,000 to 1,100,000 clones, 60% to 85% of them singletons. Sequenced input: memory CD4+ T cells from PBMCs. The receptors shown here come from a young man in good health. Some clones in this sample may be carry-over from other donors' samples. The CDR3 runs from the conserved cysteine through the conserved F or W. Each record gives: V gene, clone size, CDR3 protein. A row's size may be missing; if present it is once, few, many or a size class.

v_call: TRBV10-3
clone_size: -
cdr3_aa: CAISKLNPATGYGYTF

v_call: TRBV19
clone_size: -
cdr3_aa: CASSPPDSRPRGYTF

v_call: TRBV6-5
clone_size: few
cdr3_aa: CASSSGQGIVGDGYTF

v_call: TRBV2
clone_size: -
cdr3_aa: CATCPDRGELFF

v_call: TRBV27
clone_size: -
cdr3_aa: CASSSPRTGRDEQYF

v_call: TRBV5-8
clone_size: -
cdr3_aa: CASSLPGQGKTEAFF

v_call: TRBV28
clone_size: few
cdr3_aa: CASSLDLAGGTDTQYF

v_call: TRBV4-2
clone_size: once
cdr3_aa: CASSPTSGRVTDTQYF

v_call: TRBV5-1
clone_size: -
cdr3_aa: CASSLVVGLGSGEAFF

v_call: TRBV18
clone_size: -
cdr3_aa: CASSAVFTENTGELFF

v_call: TRBV7-2
clone_size: -
cdr3_aa: CASTPAGGSQETQYF

v_call: TRBV5-4
clone_size: -
cdr3_aa: CASSLAASVSYEQYF

v_call: TRBV6-6
clone_size: -
cdr3_aa: CASSRSGGSQETQYF

v_call: TRBV2
clone_size: -
cdr3_aa: CASRRRLSGSGTYNEQFF

v_call: TRBV5-1
clone_size: -
cdr3_aa: CASTRGGEFLYEQYF

v_call: TRBV7-8
clone_size: -
cdr3_aa: CASSQQGAGTEAFF

v_call: TRBV6-5
clone_size: -
cdr3_aa: CASMVSTATYEQYF

v_call: TRBV10-2
clone_size: -
cdr3_aa: CASSEFGNEQFF

v_call: TRBV9
clone_size: few
cdr3_aa: CASSVDDLNTEAFF

v_call: TRBV25-1
clone_size: -
cdr3_aa: CASNKGATDTQYF

v_call: TRBV10-3
clone_size: once
cdr3_aa: CAISDSGTSGGWGQETQYF

v_call: TRBV5-6
clone_size: -
cdr3_aa: CASSPGGTRVETQYF

v_call: TRBV5-4
clone_size: -
cdr3_aa: CASSPPGRGSYEQYF

v_call: TRBV2
clone_size: -
cdr3_aa: CASQPVFRGLMEQYF

v_call: TRBV2
clone_size: few
cdr3_aa: CASSEGPSSYNEQFF

v_call: TRBV5-6
clone_size: -
cdr3_aa: CASRREQGATDTQYF

v_call: TRBV19
clone_size: -
cdr3_aa: CVSMSRQGFCQPQHF

v_call: TRBV27
clone_size: -
cdr3_aa: CASSQRTGSETQYF

v_call: TRBV5-4
clone_size: many
cdr3_aa: CASSLVGATNEKLFF

v_call: TRBV9
clone_size: -
cdr3_aa: CASSPLVVSEKVRGYTF

v_call: TRBV2
clone_size: -
cdr3_aa: CASSRQGRSSGNTIYF

v_call: TRBV18
clone_size: -
cdr3_aa: CASSPKNYEQYF

v_call: TRBV30
clone_size: -
cdr3_aa: CAWSVLGIEQFF

v_call: TRBV18
clone_size: once
cdr3_aa: CASSRTVASGYNEQFF

v_call: TRBV30
clone_size: -
cdr3_aa: CAWSWGSSGDTDTQYF

v_call: TRBV7-9
clone_size: -
cdr3_aa: CASSRWTGGAWNSPLHF

v_call: TRBV20-1
clone_size: -
cdr3_aa: CSASVQETQYF

v_call: TRBV9
clone_size: -
cdr3_aa: CASSAGDLNTEAFF

v_call: TRBV5-4
clone_size: -
cdr3_aa: CASQESTDTQYF

v_call: TRBV5-3
clone_size: -
cdr3_aa: CARKRGAAREALSSGNTIYF

v_call: TRBV28
clone_size: -
cdr3_aa: CASSLTDRGYQPQHF

v_call: TRBV7-2
clone_size: -
cdr3_aa: CASTGGAGDGATGELFF

v_call: TRBV29-1
clone_size: many
cdr3_aa: CSARDGRPDTQYF

v_call: TRBV7-6
clone_size: -
cdr3_aa: CASSRQGVNTEAFF

v_call: TRBV5-4
clone_size: -
cdr3_aa: CASSLAGRGNEKLFF

v_call: TRBV15
clone_size: many
cdr3_aa: CATSRGGSTDTQYF

v_call: TRBV30
clone_size: -
cdr3_aa: CAWKEDGTEAFF